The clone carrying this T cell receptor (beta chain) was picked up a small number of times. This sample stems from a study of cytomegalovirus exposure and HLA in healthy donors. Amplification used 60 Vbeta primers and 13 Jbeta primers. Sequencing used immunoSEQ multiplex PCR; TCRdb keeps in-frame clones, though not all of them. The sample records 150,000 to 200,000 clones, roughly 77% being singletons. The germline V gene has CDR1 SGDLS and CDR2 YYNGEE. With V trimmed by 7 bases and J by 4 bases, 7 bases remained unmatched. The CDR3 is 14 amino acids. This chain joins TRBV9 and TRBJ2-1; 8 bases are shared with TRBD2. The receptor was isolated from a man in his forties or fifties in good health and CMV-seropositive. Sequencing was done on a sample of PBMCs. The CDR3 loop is CASGLSGAYNEQFF. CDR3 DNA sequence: TGTGCCAGCGGACTTAGCGGGGCGTACAATGAGCAGTTCTTC. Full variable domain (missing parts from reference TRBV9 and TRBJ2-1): DSGVTQTPKHLITATGQRVTLRCSPRSGDLSVYWYQQSLDQGLQFLIQYYNGEERAKGNILERFSAQQFPDLHSELNLSSLELGDSALYFCASGLSGAYNEQFFGPGTRLTVL.